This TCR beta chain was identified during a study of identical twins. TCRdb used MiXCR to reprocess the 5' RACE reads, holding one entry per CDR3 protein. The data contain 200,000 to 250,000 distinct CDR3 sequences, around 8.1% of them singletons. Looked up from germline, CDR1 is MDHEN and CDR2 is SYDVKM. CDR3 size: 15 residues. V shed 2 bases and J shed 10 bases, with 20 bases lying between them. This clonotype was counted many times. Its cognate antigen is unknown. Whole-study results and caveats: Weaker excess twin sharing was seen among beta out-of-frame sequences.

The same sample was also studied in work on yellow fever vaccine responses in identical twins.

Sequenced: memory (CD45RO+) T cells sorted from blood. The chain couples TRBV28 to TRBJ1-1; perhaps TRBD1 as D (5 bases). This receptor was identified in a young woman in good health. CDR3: CASSLGTASGGRAFF. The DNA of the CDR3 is TGTGCCAGCAGTTTAGGGACGGCCTCTGGTGGAAGAGCTTTCTTT.